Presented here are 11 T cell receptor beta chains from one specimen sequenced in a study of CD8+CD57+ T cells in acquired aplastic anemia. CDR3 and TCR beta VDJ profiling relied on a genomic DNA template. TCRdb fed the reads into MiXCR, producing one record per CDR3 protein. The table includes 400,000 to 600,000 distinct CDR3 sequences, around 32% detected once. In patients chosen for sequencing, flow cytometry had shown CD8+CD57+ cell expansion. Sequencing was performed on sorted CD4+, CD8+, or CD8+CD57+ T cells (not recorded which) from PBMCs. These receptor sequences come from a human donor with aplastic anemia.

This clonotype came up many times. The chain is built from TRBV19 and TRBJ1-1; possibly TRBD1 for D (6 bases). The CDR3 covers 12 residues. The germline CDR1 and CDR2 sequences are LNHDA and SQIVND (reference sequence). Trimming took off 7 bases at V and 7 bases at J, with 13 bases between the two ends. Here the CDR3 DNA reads TGTGCCAGTACCCACAGGGACGGTGAAGCTTTCTTT. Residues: CASTHRDGEAFF.

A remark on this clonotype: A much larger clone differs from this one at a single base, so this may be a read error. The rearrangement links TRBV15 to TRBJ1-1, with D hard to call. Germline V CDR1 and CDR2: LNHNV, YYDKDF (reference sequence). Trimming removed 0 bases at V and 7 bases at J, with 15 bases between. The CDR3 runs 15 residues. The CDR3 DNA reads TGTGCCACCAGCAGAGACCCCGACAAGAATGGTGAAGCTTTCTTT. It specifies CATSRDPDKNGEAFF. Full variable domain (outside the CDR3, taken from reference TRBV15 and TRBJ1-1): DAMVIQNPRYQVTQFGKPVTLSCSQTLNHNVMYWYQQKSSQAPKLLFHYYDKDFNNEADTPDNFQSRRPNTSFCFLDIRSPGLGDTAMYLCATSRDPDKNGEAFFGQGTRLTVV.

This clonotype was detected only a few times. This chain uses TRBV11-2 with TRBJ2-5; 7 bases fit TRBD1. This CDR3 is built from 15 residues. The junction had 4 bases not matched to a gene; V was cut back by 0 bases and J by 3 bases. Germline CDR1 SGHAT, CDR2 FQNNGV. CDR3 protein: CASSLDLDREETQYF. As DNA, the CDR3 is TGTGCCAGCAGCTTAGACCTAGACAGGGAAGAGACCCAGTACTTC.

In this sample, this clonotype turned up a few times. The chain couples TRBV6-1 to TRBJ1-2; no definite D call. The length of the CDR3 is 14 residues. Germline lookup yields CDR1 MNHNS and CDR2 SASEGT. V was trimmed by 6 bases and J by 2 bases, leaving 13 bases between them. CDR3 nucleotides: TGTGCCAGCAGCCCGGACCGAAAGAACTATGGCTACACCTTC. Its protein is CASSPDRKNYGYTF.

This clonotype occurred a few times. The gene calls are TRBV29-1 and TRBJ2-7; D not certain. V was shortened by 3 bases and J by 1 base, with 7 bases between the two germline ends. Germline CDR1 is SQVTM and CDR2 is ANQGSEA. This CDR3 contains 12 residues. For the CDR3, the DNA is TGCAGCGTTGAGCTAGGTTCCTACGAGCAGTACTTC. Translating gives CSVELGSYEQYF.

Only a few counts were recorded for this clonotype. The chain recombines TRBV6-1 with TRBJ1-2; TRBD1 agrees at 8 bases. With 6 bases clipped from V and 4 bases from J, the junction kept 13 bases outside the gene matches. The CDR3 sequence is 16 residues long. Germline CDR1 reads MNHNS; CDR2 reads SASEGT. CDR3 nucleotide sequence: TGTGCCAGCAGCCTGGGCAGGGGGCGAGGGTTCTATGGCTACACCTTC. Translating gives CASSLGRGRGFYGYTF.

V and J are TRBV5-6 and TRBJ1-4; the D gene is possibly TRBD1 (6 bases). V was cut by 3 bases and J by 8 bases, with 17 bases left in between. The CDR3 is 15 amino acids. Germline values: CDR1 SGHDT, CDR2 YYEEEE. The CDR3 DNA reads TGTGCCAGCAGCTCCTGGAACAGGGTTGGGGAAAAACTGTTTTTT. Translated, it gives CASSSWNRVGEKLFF.

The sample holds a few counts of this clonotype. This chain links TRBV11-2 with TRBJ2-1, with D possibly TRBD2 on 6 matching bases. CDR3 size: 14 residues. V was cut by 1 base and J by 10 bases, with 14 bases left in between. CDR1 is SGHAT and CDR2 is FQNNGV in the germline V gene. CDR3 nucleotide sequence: TGTGCCAGCAGCTTAGTTAGCGGAGACAGAGAGCAGTTCTTC. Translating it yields CASSLVSGDREQFF.

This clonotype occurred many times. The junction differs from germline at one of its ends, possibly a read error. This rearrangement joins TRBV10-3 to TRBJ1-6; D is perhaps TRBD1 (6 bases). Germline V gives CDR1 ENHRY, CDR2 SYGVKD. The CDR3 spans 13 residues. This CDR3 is CASSLGQLSALHF. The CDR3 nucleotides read TGTGCCAGCAGTTTAGGACAGCTCTCAGCCCTCCACTTT.

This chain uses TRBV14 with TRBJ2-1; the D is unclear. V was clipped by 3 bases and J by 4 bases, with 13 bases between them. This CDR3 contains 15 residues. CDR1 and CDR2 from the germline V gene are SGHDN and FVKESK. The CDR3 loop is CASSHSRLAYNEQFF. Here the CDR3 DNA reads TGTGCCAGCAGCCATTCTCGTTTAGCTTACAATGAGCAGTTCTTC.

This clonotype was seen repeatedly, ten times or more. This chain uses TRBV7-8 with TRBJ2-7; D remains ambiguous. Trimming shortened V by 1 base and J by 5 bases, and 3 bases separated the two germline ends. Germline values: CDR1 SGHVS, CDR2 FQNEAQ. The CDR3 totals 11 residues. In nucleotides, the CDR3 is TGTGCCAGCAGCTTAGAACACGAGCAGTACTTC. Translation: CASSLEHEQYF.